These 20 T cell receptor beta chains came from one sample sequenced in a study of T-cell memory formation after mild COVID-19. TCRdb used MiXCR to reprocess the 5' RACE reads, holding one entry per CDR3 protein. The table shows roughly 250,000 distinct CDR3 sequences, with about a sixth occurring only once. Material for sequencing was PBMCs or a T cell subset sorted from them (not recorded which). These receptors all stem from a man between 18 and 35 years old who had mild COVID-19 (a few samples of this study predate the infection). Cell type and time point are not known.

The V gene is TRBV12-5, the J gene TRBJ1-1; D may be TRBD1 (5 bases). Trimming pared 6 bases from V and 7 bases from J, leaving 9 bases between. This CDR3 comprises 11 residues. Looked up from germline, CDR1 is LGHNT and CDR2 is FRNRAP. The DNA of the CDR3 is TGTGCTAGTGGCCGGGGGTTTGAAGCTTTCTTT. Its translation is CASGRGFEAFF.

This clonotype has more than one count but fewer than ten. V usage is TRBV7-9 and J usage is TRBJ2-7; a weak D match, TRBD2 (6 bases). Per germline, CDR1 SEHNR and CDR2 FQNEAQ (reference sequence). Deletions cut 5 bases from V and 6 bases from J, with 11 bases between. The CDR3 spans 12 residues. Written as DNA, the CDR3 is TGTGCCAGCAGCCCTGGAGGGGCCGAGCAGTACGTC. Translating gives CASSPGGAEQYV.

The chain carries TRBV19 and TRBJ1-6; D is unclear. V was pared by 5 bases and J by 6 bases, with 11 bases between. The CDR3 runs 14 residues. Germline V gene sequence: CDR1 LNHDA, CDR2 SQIVND (reference sequence). CDR3 sequence reads: CASSLTFGNSPLHF. The DNA of the CDR3 is TGTGCCAGTAGTCTGACTTTCGGTAATTCACCCCTCCACTTT.

The genes are TRBV5-1 and TRBJ2-7; 11 nucleotides align to TRBD2. The CDR3 runs 15 residues. CDR1 and CDR2 (germline): SGHRS, YFSETQ. With 5 bases clipped from V and 4 bases from J, the junction kept 8 bases outside the gene matches. This chain's CDR3 is CASSPTSGGPYEQYV. The CDR3 region has the DNA TGCGCCAGCAGTCCCACTAGCGGGGGCCCGTACGAGCAGTACGTC.

The chain couples TRBV6-2 or TRBV6-3 to TRBJ2-1, with D perhaps matching TRBD1 (6 bases). The CDR3 has 15 residues. V lost 4 bases, J lost 5 bases, and 15 bases lay in between. Germline assignment: CDR1 MNHEY and CDR2 SVGEGT. The CDR3 region has the DNA TGTGCCAGCAGTTCTCGCCGGGACATTCACAATGAGCAGTTCTTC. Protein: CASSSRRDIHNEQFF.

The chain joins TRBV5-1 to TRBJ1-1; D perhaps matches TRBD1 (6 bases). This CDR3 spans 13 amino acids. Trimming left V 4 bases short and J 4 bases short, with 11 bases between. Germline V gives CDR1 SGHRS, CDR2 YFSETQ. In DNA form, the CDR3 reads TGCGCCAGCAGCGTTACAGGGTCCACTGAAGCTTTCTTT. This translates into CASSVTGSTEAFF. Supplemented by reference TRBV5-1 and TRBJ1-1, the full variable domain reads KAGVTQTPRYLIKTRGQQVTLSCSPISGHRSVSWYQQTPGQGLQFLFEYFSETQRNKGNFPGRFSGRQFSNSRSEMNVSTLELGDSALYLCASSVTGSTEAFFGQGTRLTVV.

This clonotype showed up just a few times. The V and J genes are TRBV5-1 and TRBJ2-2, with 8 bases identical to TRBD1. The CDR3 runs to 17 residues. Germline V lookup: CDR1 SGHRS, CDR2 YFSETQ. V shed 3 bases and J 2 bases; nucleotides not matched to a gene: 9. In DNA, the CDR3 is TGCGCCAGCAGCTCTCGGGCAGGGGGCTTTAACACCGGGGAGCTGTTTTTT. This codes for CASSSRAGGFNTGELFF.

This clonotype showed up just a few times. The chain has TRBV2 and TRBJ2-7, with a tentative D call TRBD1 (5 bases). Per germline, CDR1 SNHLY and CDR2 FYNNEI. The germline V and J ends were trimmed by 4 bases and 5 bases, with 12 bases remaining between them. This CDR3 has 13 amino acids. The DNA for the CDR3 is TGTGCCAGCAGTGCTCAGGGAACCGACGAGCAGTACGTC. Translated: CASSAQGTDEQYV.

This chain connects TRBV4-1 to TRBJ1-5, with D perhaps matching TRBD1 (5 bases). Per the germline V gene, CDR1 is MGHRA and CDR2 is YSYEKL. The V and J ends lost 3 bases and 7 bases respectively, with 19 bases between them. This CDR3 region has 16 residues. Here the CDR3 reads CASSHPARGRGQPQHF. The CDR3 coding sequence is TGCGCCAGCAGCCACCCGGCAAGGGGACGGGGGCAGCCCCAGCATTTT.

The rearrangement links TRBV7-3 to TRBJ2-6; D perhaps matches TRBD2 (5 bases). V was trimmed by 1 base and J by 6 bases, leaving 10 bases between them. Looked up from germline, CDR1 is SGHTA and CDR2 is FQGTGA. The CDR3 is made up of 15 amino acids. CDR3 loop: CASSLNGNLANVLTF. The DNA for the CDR3 is TGTGCCAGCAGCTTAAACGGGAATCTGGCCAACGTCCTGACTTTC.

The rearrangement uses TRBV12-3 or TRBV12-4 and TRBJ1-5; 7 nucleotides agree with TRBD1. V lost 7 bases to trimming and J lost 6 bases; unmatched junction nucleotides: 21. CDR3 length equals 18 residues. CDR3 loop: CASTQGRQGSVSSQPQHF. Here the CDR3 DNA reads TGTGCCAGCACCCAGGGGAGACAGGGTAGTGTTTCTAGTCAGCCCCAGCATTTT.

This clonotype was counted at least ten times. The chain's CDR3 is CASSLRGGEETQYF. The CDR3 DNA is TGTGCCAGCAGTTTAAGGGGAGGTGAAGAGACCCAGTACTTC. J is TRBJ2-5 and V is TRBV12-3 or TRBV12-4, with D possibly TRBD2 on 6 matching bases. This CDR3 is built from 14 residues. Between the trimmed V and J ends, which lost 2 bases and 3 bases, there was a span of 10 bases.

The chain is built from TRBV5-6 and TRBJ2-1; TRBD2 matches 9 bases. Germline V gene sequence: CDR1 SGHDT, CDR2 YYEEEE. The junction had 10 bases not matched to a gene; V was cut back by 0 bases and J by 3 bases. This CDR3 spans 18 amino acids. Written as DNA, the CDR3 is TGTGCCAGCAGCTTGGAAGCTAGCGGGGCCTATGACTACAATGAGCAGTTCTTC. It codes for CASSLEASGAYDYNEQFF.

The chain employs TRBV20-1 and TRBJ2-5; TRBD2 might be the D (7 bases). V was cut by 7 bases and J by 5 bases, with 20 bases left in between. The germline V gene encodes CDR1 DFQATT and CDR2 SNEGSKA (reference sequence). This CDR3 is 14 amino acids long. In DNA form, the CDR3 reads TGCAGTGTCCTCTTAGGGGGGGCAGGGGAGACCCAGTACTTC. Translation gives CSVLLGGAGETQYF.

V is TRBV6-2 or TRBV6-3 and J is TRBJ2-3; D is ambiguous. The germline CDR1 and CDR2 sequences are MNHEY and SVGEGT. The CDR3 contains 15 residues. V shed 7 bases and J shed 4 bases, with 18 bases lying between them. CDR3 DNA sequence: TGTGCCAGCAAGCAGCCCCACTCTGGCGCAGATACGCAGTATTTT. Protein: CASKQPHSGADTQYF.

This clonotype was seen a handful of times. The chain recombines TRBV7-9 with TRBJ1-6; tentatively, D is TRBD1 (5 bases). Between the trimmed V and J ends, which lost 5 bases and 9 bases, there was a span of 14 bases. The CDR3 consists of 14 residues. CDR1 SEHNR and CDR2 FQNEAQ come from the germline V gene (reference sequence). CDR3 residues: CASSLQAFRSPLHF. The CDR3 coding sequence is TGTGCCAGCAGCCTACAGGCTTTTCGTTCACCCCTCCACTTT.

The genes are TRBV10-3 and TRBJ2-3; D may be TRBD1 (6 bases). This CDR3 spans 13 amino acids. V was clipped by 7 bases and J by 1 base, with 9 bases between them. CDR1 is ENHRY, CDR2 SYGVKD, per germline. CDR3 residues: CAITGVGTDTQYF. The CDR3, as DNA: TGTGCCATCACAGGGGTCGGCACAGATACGCAGTATTTT.

This clonotype occurred once. This chain links TRBV14 with TRBJ1-6, with 10 bases that match TRBD1. The length of the CDR3 is 17 residues. The trim removed 4 bases at V and 2 bases at J, leaving 5 bases unmatched. The germline V gene has CDR1 SGHDN and CDR2 FVKESK. The CDR3 spells CASSPGQGQTYNSPLHF. DNA of the CDR3: TGTGCCAGCAGCCCGGGACAGGGGCAAACCTATAATTCACCCCTCCACTTT.

V usage is TRBV5-1 and J usage is TRBJ2-3, with D perhaps matching TRBD1 (6 bases). Germline-derived CDR1 and CDR2 are SGHRS and YFSETQ. V lost 2 bases, J lost 0 bases, and 13 bases lay in between. The CDR3 consists of 16 residues. The CDR3 DNA reads TGCGCCAGCAGCTTTGGGGCTAGGGGGAGCACAGATACGCAGTATTTT. This encodes CASSFGARGSTDTQYF.

This chain joins TRBV5-5 and TRBJ1-6; D unclear. The germline gives CDR1 SGHKS, CDR2 YYEKEE (reference sequence). Trimming stripped 1 base from V and 5 bases from J, with 4 bases between. CDR3 length: 13 amino acids. The CDR3 nucleotides are TGTGCCAGCAGCTTGATGGATAATTCACCCCTCCACTTT. Protein product: CASSLMDNSPLHF.